This T cell receptor beta chain was documented in a study of blood T cells in healthy people across ages. Next came a second PCR, run for about 6 to 11 cycles, which used a sample-barcoded 5' primer along with a J-beta primer mix. Each cDNA molecule was tagged by a template-switch adaptor that had 12 random nucleotides. Each CDR3 protein gets one entry after TCRdb re-called the 5' RACE reads with MiXCR. Of 1.5 million to 2 million distinct CDR3 sequences in the sample, roughly 50% are singletons; the top ten hold less than 2.5%. Comments on this clonotype: Antigen specificity is unknown. The junction differs from germline at one of its ends, possibly a read error.

Study-level points and caveats: In older individuals, TCR beta diversity per million T cells was lower, falling roughly linearly with age.

Extraction yielded at least 5 micrograms of total RNA per sample. The CDR3 covers 13 residues. The germline gives CDR1 SGHTA, CDR2 FQGNSA. Sequenced input: blood. This TCR came from a woman aged 40 to 50 in good health. The V and J genes are TRBV7-2 and TRBJ2-1; the match to TRBD1 covers 7 bases. This CDR3 is CAGSLTGYNEQFF. As DNA, the CDR3 is TGTGCCGGCAGCCTGACAGGGTACAATGAGCAGTTCTTC.